This T cell receptor (beta chain) was sequenced for a study of blood T cell repertoires in COVID-19 (dated by TCRdb to 2020 to 2021). In terms of the full investigation: The collaborator samples originated in the United States, Italy and Spain and spanned the acute and convalescent phases of COVID-19. Sample metadata almost always included a de-identified subject ID, COVID-19 status, age in years and sex. HLA class I and class II types, where available, came from metadata supplied by the sample provider rather than from assay-based typing. Deeply sampled blood TCRbeta repertoires from subjects exposed to, actively infected with, or recovered from COVID-19 were included in the dataset. The prospective study material was composed of cDNA or gDNA derived from T cells, B-cell-depleted T cells, or PBMCs. Samples came from the ongoing ImmuneRACE study (first 160 participants) plus 1,254 subjects from 6 global collaborators. A freely available public database, intended as a resource for researchers studying the immune response to SARS-CoV-2, is where the repertoires were released.

The junction shows trimming of 3 bases on V and 0 bases on J, and the gene matches do not reach 7 bases of it. The CDR3 sequence holds 16 residues, the cysteine and phenylalanine included. Only the CDR3 part of the read is kept: 48 bases, read in frame from the first base. CDR1 and CDR2, per the germline V gene (reference sequence), are DFQATT and SNEGSKA. Study-wide findings and limitations: The quantity of clinical and demographic metadata differed by source and by participant and was supplied without curation.

In the case of this clone: Its antigen is currently not known. The sample holds no much larger clone one base away, and base qualities are not on file.

Collaborating institutions collected whole blood in K2EDTA tubes following their own protocols. Collaborator samples were shipped for TCRbeta analysis as frozen whole blood, isolated PBMCs, or DNA extracted from either sample type. TCRbeta CDR3 regions were amplified from genomic DNA by means of the immunoSEQ Assay, a bias-controlled multiplex PCR. In the original analysis: Within the assay, amplification of reference gene primers was used to estimate how many nucleated cells each sample contained. To quantify the absolute abundance of each unique TCRbeta CDR3 rearrangement, sequence reads were collapsed and filtered. For each sample, productive Simpson clonality was calculated as the square root of Simpson's diversity index over productive rearrangements. TCRdb took this table from immuneACCESS and kept in-frame rearrangements with V and J called. Such tables lack part of the clones; where checked against another copy, unresolved V genes explain under half of the gap, and the rest is unexplained. V and J calls and clone size follow that table, whereas D and trimming were derived from the DNA. This sample has roughly 40,000 clones in its table, and approximately 86% of those were observed once. Of the sample, under 5.5% is held by the ten largest clones.

The source material was peripheral blood. This receptor chain uses TRBV20-1 and TRBJ2-1, and 8 bases in between align with TRBD1. This clonotype originated in a man aged 40-50 years with active COVID-19. The CDR3 corresponds to CSASQGAFSSYNEQFF. The nucleotide sequence is TGCAGTGCTAGTCAGGGGGCCTTTAGCTCCTACAATGAGCAGTTCTTC.